The source of this T cell receptor (beta chain) is a study of blood T cell repertoires in COVID-19. The overall study: Material from acute and convalescent COVID-19 was sourced from the United States, Italy and Spain. T cells, B-cell-depleted T cells, or PBMCs provided the cDNA or gDNA that served as material.

Patients in Seattle were enrolled during active infection, then followed longitudinally. Per the original methods: By means of reference gene primer amplification, nucleated cell counts were estimated. Only in-frame clones appear in the TCRdb table, and some are missing; sequencing was by immunoSEQ multiplex PCR. The DNA was the basis for D and trimming; V, J and clone size are from that table. The sample has 270,000 or so clones, roughly 90% seen once. The sequence was collected from a woman aged 30 to 39 with COVID-19, enrolled during active disease. Sample: peripheral blood.

The CDR3 region has the DNA TGTGCCTGGACCCGACAGGGGGATCAGCCCCAGCATTTT. It encodes CAWTRQGDQPQHF. The genes are TRBV30 and TRBJ1-5; 9 positions match TRBD1. The trim removed 4 bases at V and 5 bases at J, leaving 3 bases unmatched. This CDR3 region has 13 residues. From germline, CDR1 is GTSNPN and CDR2 SVGIG (reference sequence).